The next 14 T cell receptor beta chains were all read from a single sample in a study of blood T cell repertoires in COVID-19. Clones were read by immunoSEQ multiplex PCR, and TCRdb kept only the in-frame ones, dropping some. The sample contains hundreds of thousands of clones, 75% to 90% of which appear only once. The material sequenced was PBMCs or T cells enriched from blood (not recorded which). These receptors were collected from a man aged 25 to 40 who had recovered from COVID-19.

The V gene is TRBV7-3, the J gene TRBJ2-3; TRBD2 might be the D (6 bases). The germline V and J ends were trimmed by 5 bases and 2 bases, with 11 bases remaining between them. CDR1 and CDR2 from the germline V gene are SGHTA and FQGTGA. This CDR3 is 14 amino acids long. CDR3 coding DNA: TGTGCCAGCAGCCCCGGGAGCCTCACAGATACGCAGTATTTT. Its translation: CASSPGSLTDTQYF.

This chain uses TRBV5-1 with TRBJ1-2; D ambiguous. V shed 2 bases and J shed 0 bases, with 5 bases lying between them. Germline V gene lookup returns CDR1 SGHRS and CDR2 YFSETQ. The CDR3 contains 13 residues. CDR3 residues: CASSFVANYGYTF. CDR3 DNA sequence: TGCGCCAGCAGCTTTGTAGCTAACTATGGCTACACCTTC.

The chain combines TRBV27 with TRBJ1-1, with a weak D call TRBD1 (5 bases). Trimming took off 3 bases at V and 11 bases at J, with 13 bases between the two ends. CDR1 is MNHEY, CDR2 SMNVEV, per germline (reference sequence). This CDR3 has 12 amino acids. The DNA for the CDR3 is TGTGCCAGCAGTTTTCCAGGGATGAATGCTTTCTTT. It is translated as CASSFPGMNAFF.

In DNA form, the CDR3 reads TGTGCCAGCAGCTTGTTCACACCGAACTACGAGCAGTACTTC. The encoded protein is CASSLFTPNYEQYF. The rearrangement links TRBV5-6 to TRBJ2-7; D not resolved. The CDR3 has 14 amino acids. The V and J ends lost 1 base and 3 bases respectively, with 11 bases between them. The germline gives CDR1 SGHDT, CDR2 YYEEEE.

This chain connects TRBV27 to TRBJ2-7; weak D call: TRBD2 (5 bases). This CDR3 region has 16 residues. Germline CDR1 reads MNHEY; CDR2 reads SMNVEV (reference sequence). V was cut by 0 bases and J by 3 bases, with 15 bases left in between. The chain's CDR3 is CASSLSAVRGIYEQYF. For the CDR3, the DNA is TGTGCCAGCAGTTTATCAGCCGTTAGAGGGATCTACGAGCAGTACTTC.

V gene TRBV11-1 combines with J gene TRBJ2-3; 11 bases are a match to TRBD2. Trimming cost V 8 bases and J 5 bases; bases outside gene matches: 12. CDR3 length equals 16 residues. Germline V CDR1 and CDR2: SGHAT, FQDESV (reference sequence). The CDR3 here is CASLRLAGGSEDTQYF. The CDR3 DNA sequence: TGTGCCAGCCTGAGGCTAGCGGGAGGATCGGAAGATACGCAGTATTTT.

The chain employs TRBV5-1 and TRBJ1-5; D not resolved. Trimming removed 4 bases from V and 3 bases from J, with 8 bases in between. The CDR3 has 13 amino acids. The V gene's germline CDR1 is SGHRS and CDR2 YFSETQ. The CDR3, as DNA: TGCGCCAGCAGCCCCTTCCCCAATCAGCCCCAGCATTTT. This sequence encodes CASSPFPNQPQHF.

The CDR3 DNA is TGTGCCAGCAGTGCAAGCGGGACAGGGGCACCTAATGAAAAACTGTTTTTT. It specifies CASSASGTGAPNEKLFF. This rearrangement joins TRBV2 to TRBJ1-4; 10 nucleotides line up with TRBD1. J was trimmed by 3 bases and V by 4 bases; bases with no gene match: 8. CDR1 SNHLY and CDR2 FYNNEI come from the germline V gene. The CDR3 is made up of 17 amino acids.

The count of this clone is one. This chain connects TRBV6-1 to TRBJ2-5; D may be TRBD2 (5 bases). CDR1 is MNHNS, CDR2 SASEGT, per germline. The V and J ends lost 0 bases and 5 bases respectively, with 16 bases between them. This CDR3 has 16 residues. The CDR3 nucleotides are TGTGCCAGCAGTGAAGCAGGTTCGTGGAGCGGTGAGACCCAGTACTTC. Amino acid sequence: CASSEAGSWSGETQYF.

The chain has TRBV30 and TRBJ1-2; the D gene is possibly TRBD1 (6 bases). The germline gives CDR1 GTSNPN, CDR2 SVGIG (reference sequence). CDR3 length: 14 residues. V shed 3 bases and J shed 4 bases, with 15 bases lying between them. In DNA, the CDR3 is TGTGCCTGGAGGTCAGGGGCAAGGAGCTATGGCTACACCTTC. Amino acid sequence: CAWRSGARSYGYTF.

The gene calls are TRBV19 and TRBJ2-4; no definite D call. Germline assignment: CDR1 LNHDA and CDR2 SQIVND (reference sequence). V was cut by 6 bases and J by 1 base, with 10 bases left in between. This CDR3 region has 14 residues. DNA for the CDR3: TGTGCCAGTAGACCCGACACCGCCAAAAACATTCAGTACTTC. Translated, it gives CASRPDTAKNIQYF.

The chain uses TRBV2 and TRBJ2-7, with 11 bases that match TRBD2. The germline CDR1 and CDR2 sequences are SNHLY and FYNNEI. The CDR3 consists of 16 residues. Trimming took 6 bases from V and 6 from J; bases not matched to a gene: 13. CDR3 region: CASRRRSASGGSEQYF. The CDR3 nucleotides are TGTGCCAGCAGAAGGAGATCGGCTAGCGGGGGGTCCGAGCAGTACTTC. Together with reference TRBV2 and TRBJ2-7, the CDR3 gives the full variable domain: EPEVTQTPSHQVTQMGQEVILRCVPISNHLYFYWYRQILGQKVEFLVSFYNNEISEKSEIFDDQFSVERPDGSNFTLKIRSTKLEDSAMYFCASRRRSASGGSEQYFGPGTRLTVT.

This clone was detected once. V gene TRBV5-1 combines with J gene TRBJ2-1; a weak D match, TRBD2 (6 bases). Germline assignment: CDR1 SGHRS and CDR2 YFSETQ. V was trimmed by 4 bases and J by 6 bases, leaving 17 bases between them. The CDR3 is made up of 15 amino acids. As DNA, the CDR3 is TGCGCCAGCAGCCCCTGGCGGGAATCAGGCAATGAGCAGTTCTTC. This translates into CASSPWRESGNEQFF.

The chain's CDR3 is CASSRATGVQETQYF. The CDR3 DNA reads as TGCGCCAGCAGCAGGGCGACAGGGGTACAAGAGACCCAGTACTTC. This chain links TRBV5-1 with TRBJ2-5, with 8 positions matching TRBD1. CDR1 SGHRS and CDR2 YFSETQ come from the germline V gene. The CDR3 runs to 15 residues. With 4 bases clipped from V and 2 bases from J, the junction kept 7 bases outside the gene matches.